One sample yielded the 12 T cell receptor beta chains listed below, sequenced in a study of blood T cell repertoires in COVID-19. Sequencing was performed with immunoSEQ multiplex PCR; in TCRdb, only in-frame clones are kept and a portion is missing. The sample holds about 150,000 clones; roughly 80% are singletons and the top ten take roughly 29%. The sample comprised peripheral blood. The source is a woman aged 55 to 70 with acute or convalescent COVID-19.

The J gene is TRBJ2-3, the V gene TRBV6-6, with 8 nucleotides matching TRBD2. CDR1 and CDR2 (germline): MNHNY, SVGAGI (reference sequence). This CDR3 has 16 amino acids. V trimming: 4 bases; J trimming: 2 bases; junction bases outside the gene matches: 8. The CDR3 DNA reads TGTGCCAGCAGTTCCAAGGGAGCGGGGGACACAGATACGCAGTATTTT. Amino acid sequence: CASSSKGAGDTDTQYF.

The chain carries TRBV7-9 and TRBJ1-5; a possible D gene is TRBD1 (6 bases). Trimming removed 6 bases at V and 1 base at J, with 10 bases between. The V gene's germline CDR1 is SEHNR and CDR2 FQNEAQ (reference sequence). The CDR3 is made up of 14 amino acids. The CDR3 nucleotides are TGTGCCAGCAGTACAACAGGGAGCAATCAGCCCCAGCATTTT. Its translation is CASSTTGSNQPQHF.

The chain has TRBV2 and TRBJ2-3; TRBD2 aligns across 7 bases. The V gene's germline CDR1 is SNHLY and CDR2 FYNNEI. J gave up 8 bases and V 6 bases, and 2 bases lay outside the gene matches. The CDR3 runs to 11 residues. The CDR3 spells CASSERGTQYF. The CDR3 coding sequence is TGTGCCAGCAGCGAGCGGGGTACGCAGTATTTT. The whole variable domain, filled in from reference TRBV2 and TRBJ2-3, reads EPEVTQTPSHQVTQMGQEVILRCVPISNHLYFYWYRQILGQKVEFLVSFYNNEISEKSEIFDDQFSVERPDGSNFTLKIRSTKLEDSAMYFCASSERGTQYFGPGTRLTVL.

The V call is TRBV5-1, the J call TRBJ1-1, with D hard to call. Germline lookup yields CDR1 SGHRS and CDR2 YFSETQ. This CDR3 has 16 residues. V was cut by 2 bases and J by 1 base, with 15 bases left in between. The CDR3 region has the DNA TGCGCCAGCAGCTTAAGGTCGACCGGAGGGAACACTGAAGCTTTCTTT. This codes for CASSLRSTGGNTEAFF.

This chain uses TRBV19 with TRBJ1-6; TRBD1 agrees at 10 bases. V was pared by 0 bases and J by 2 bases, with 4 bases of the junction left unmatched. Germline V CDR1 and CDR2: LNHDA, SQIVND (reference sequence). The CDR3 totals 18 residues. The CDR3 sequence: CASSIEGQGITYNSPLHF. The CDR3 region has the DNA TGTGCCAGTAGTATAGAGGGACAGGGGATCACCTATAATTCACCCCTCCACTTT.

This CDR3 is CALLGAYEQYF. The CDR3 DNA sequence: TGTGCCTTGTTGGGAGCGTACGAGCAGTACTTC. This chain uses TRBV9 with TRBJ2-7, with a weak D call TRBD2 (5 bases). The CDR3 length is 11 residues. In germline, CDR1 is SGDLS, CDR2 YYNGEE. V lost 10 bases to trimming and J lost 4 bases, with 12 bases between them.

CDR3 coding DNA: TGTGCCAGCAGCTTAGATACCCAGGGGGACTATGGCTACACCTTC. Residues: CASSLDTQGDYGYTF. The chain uses TRBV11-2 and TRBJ1-2; 7 nucleotides match TRBD1. V was clipped by 0 bases and J by 3 bases; unmatched bases: 4. CDR3 size: 15 residues. Germline CDR1 and CDR2: SGHAT and FQNNGV.

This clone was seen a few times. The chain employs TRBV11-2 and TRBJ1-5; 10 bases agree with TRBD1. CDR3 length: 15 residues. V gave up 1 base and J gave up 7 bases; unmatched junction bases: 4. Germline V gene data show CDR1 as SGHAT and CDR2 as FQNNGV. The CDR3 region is CASSLGQGAWQPQHF. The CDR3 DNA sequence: TGTGCCAGCAGCTTAGGACAGGGGGCTTGGCAGCCCCAGCATTTT. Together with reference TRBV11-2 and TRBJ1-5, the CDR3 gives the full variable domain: EAGVAQSPRYKIIEKRQSVAFWCNPISGHATLYWYQQILGQGPKLLIQFQNNGVVDDSQLPKDRFSAERLKGVDSTLKIQPAKLEDSAVYLCASSLGQGAWQPQHFGDGTRLSIL.

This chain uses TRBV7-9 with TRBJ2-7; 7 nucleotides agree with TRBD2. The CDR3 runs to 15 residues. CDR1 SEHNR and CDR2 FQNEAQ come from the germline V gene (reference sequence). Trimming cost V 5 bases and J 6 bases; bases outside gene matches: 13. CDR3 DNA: TGTGCCAGCAGCATCGCGGGCGGGGGTCTCACCGAGCAGTACGTC. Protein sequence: CASSIAGGGLTEQYV.

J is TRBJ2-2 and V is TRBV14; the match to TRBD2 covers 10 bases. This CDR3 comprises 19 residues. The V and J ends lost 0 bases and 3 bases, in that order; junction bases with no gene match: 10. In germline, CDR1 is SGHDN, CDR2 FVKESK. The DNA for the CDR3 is TGTGCCAGCAGCCAAGATCGGCGGCTAGCGGGGGCCTACACCGGGGAGCTGTTTTTT. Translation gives CASSQDRRLAGAYTGELFF.

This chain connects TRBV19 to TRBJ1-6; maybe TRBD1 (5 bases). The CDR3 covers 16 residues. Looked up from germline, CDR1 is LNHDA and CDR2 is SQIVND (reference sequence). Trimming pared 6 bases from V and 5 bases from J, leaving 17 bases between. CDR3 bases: TGTGCCAGTAGCCCCCAGGGAGGGGACCATAATTCACCCCTCCACTTT. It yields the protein CASSPQGGDHNSPLHF.

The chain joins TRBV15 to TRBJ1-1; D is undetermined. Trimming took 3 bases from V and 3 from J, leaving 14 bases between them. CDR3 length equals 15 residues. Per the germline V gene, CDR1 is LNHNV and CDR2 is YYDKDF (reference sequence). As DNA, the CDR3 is TGTGCCACCAGCAGTTTGAGGGTTGGGGACACTGAAGCTTTCTTT. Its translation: CATSSLRVGDTEAFF. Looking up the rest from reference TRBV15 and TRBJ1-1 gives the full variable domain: DAMVIQNPRYQVTQFGKPVTLSCSQTLNHNVMYWYQQKSSQAPKLLFHYYDKDFNNEADTPDNFQSRRPNTSFCFLDIRSPGLGDTAMYLCATSSLRVGDTEAFFGQGTRLTVV.